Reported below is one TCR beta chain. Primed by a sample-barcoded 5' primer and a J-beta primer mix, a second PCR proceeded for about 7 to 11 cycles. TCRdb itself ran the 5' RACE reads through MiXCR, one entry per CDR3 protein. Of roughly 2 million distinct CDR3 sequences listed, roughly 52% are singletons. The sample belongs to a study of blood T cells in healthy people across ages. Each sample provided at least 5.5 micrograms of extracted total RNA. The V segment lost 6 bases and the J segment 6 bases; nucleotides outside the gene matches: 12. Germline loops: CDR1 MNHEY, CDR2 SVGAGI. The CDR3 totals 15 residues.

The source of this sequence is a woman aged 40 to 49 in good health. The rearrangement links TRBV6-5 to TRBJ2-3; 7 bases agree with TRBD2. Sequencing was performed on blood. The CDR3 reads CASSFRGGAEDTQYF. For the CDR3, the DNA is TGTGCCAGCAGCTTCCGCGGGGGTGCCGAGGATACGCAGTATTTT.